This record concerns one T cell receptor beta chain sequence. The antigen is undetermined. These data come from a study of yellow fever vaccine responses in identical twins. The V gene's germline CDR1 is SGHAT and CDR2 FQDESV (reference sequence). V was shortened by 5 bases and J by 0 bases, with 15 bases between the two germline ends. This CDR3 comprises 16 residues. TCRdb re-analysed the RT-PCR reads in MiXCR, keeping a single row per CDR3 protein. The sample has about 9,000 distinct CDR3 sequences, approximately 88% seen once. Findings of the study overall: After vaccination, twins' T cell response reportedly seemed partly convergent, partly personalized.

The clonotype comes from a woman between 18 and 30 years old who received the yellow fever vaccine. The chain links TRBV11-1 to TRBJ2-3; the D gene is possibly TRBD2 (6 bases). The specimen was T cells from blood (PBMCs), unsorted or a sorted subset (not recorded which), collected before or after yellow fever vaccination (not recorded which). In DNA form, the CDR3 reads TGTGCCAGCAGCCCCCAGACTAGAGGAAGCACAGATACGCAGTATTTT. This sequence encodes CASSPQTRGSTDTQYF.